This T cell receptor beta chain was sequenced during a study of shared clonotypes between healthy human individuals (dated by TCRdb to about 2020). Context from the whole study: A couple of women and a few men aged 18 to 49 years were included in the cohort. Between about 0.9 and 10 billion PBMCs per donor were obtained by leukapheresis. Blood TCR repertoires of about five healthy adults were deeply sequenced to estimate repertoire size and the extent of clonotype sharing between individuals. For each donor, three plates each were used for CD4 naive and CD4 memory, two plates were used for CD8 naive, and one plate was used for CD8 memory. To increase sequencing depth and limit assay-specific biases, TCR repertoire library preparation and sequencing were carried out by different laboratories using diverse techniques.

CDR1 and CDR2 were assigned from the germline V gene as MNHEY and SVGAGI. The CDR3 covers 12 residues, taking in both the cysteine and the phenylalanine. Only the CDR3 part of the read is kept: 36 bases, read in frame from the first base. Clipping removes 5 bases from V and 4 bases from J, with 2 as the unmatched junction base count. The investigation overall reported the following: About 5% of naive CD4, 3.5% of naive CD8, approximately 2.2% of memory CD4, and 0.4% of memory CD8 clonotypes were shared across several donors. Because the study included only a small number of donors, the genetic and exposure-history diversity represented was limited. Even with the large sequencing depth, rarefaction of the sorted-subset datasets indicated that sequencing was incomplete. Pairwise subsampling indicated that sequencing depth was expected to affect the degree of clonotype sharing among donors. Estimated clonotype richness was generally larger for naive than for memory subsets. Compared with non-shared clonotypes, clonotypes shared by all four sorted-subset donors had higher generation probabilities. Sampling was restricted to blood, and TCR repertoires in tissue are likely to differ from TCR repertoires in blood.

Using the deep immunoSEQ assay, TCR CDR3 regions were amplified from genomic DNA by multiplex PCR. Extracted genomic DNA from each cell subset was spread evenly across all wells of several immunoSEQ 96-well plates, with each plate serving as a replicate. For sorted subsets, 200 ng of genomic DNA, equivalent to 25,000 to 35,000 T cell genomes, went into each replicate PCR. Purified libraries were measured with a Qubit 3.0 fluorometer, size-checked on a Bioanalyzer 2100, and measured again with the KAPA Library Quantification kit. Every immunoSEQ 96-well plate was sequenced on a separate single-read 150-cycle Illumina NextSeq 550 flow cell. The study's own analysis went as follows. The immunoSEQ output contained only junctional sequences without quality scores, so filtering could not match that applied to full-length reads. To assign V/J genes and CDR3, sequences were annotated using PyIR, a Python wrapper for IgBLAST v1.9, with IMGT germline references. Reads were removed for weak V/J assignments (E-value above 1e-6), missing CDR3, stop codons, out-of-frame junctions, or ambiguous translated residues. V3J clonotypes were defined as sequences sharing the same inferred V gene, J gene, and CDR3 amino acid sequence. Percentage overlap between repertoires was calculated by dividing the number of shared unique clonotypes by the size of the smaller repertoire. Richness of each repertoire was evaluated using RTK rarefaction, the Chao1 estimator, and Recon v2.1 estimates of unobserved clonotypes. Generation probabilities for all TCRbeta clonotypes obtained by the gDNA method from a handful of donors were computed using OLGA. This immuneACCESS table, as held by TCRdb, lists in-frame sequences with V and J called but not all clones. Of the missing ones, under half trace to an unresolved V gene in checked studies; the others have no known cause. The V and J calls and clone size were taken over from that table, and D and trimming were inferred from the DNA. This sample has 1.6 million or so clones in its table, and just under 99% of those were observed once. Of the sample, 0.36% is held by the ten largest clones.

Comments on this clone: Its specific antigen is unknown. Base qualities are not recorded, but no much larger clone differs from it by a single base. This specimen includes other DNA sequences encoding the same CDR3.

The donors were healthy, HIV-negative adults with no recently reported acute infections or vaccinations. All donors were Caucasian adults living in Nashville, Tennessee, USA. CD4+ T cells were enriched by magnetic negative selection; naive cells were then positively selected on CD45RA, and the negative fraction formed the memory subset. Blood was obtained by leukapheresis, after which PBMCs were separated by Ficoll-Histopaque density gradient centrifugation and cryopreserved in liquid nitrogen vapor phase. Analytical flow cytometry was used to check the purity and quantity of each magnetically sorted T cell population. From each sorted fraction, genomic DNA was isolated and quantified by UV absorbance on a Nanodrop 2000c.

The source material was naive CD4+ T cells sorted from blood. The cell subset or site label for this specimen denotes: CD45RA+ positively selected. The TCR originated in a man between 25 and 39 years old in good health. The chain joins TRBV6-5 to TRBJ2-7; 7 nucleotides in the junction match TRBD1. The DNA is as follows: TGTGCCAGCAGTCAGACAGGGTACGAGCAGTACTTC. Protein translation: CASSQTGYEQYF.